This TCR beta chain was documented in a study of OX40 agonist ivuxolimab in advanced cancers. Study information: Ivuxolimab, an antibody that agonizes OX40 (CD134), was administered to the patients. The study reported partial responses in three patients: one hepatocellular carcinoma, two cutaneous melanoma.

Trimming removed 3 bases at V and 2 bases at J, with 8 bases between. CDR1 and CDR2 from the germline V gene are MGHDK and SYGVNS. The CDR3 runs 13 residues. Libraries were prepared by immunoSEQ multiplex PCR; TCRdb keeps only in-frame clonotypes and omits some of them. The sample shows tens of thousands of clones, around four fifths of them seen only once. It was autoimmune disease history or systemic immunosuppression that excluded patients. On this clone: Its antigen is unidentified.

Whole-study findings and limits: At 0.1 to 3.0 mg/kg and by week 6, CD4+ and CD8+ T cells in the blood had expanded clonally.

The V call is TRBV25-1, the J call TRBJ2-7; tentative D call: TRBD1 (6 bases). The source material was CD4+ or CD8+ T cells sorted from blood, sampled in a trial of the OX40 agonist ivuxolimab. This sequence was found in an adult with an advanced solid tumor such as melanoma, head and neck, liver or kidney cancer. CDR3 residues: CASSDSGAYEQYF. The DNA of the CDR3 is TGTGCCAGCAGTGACTCAGGGGCCTACGAGCAGTACTTC.